This TCR beta chain comes out of a study of long-term antiretroviral therapy in people with HIV. Broader study findings: ART adherence, viral resistance and therapy changes were undocumented. Repertoire dominance by clones expanded before ART was seen at all time points. Whereas controls had wider CDR3 length ranges, HIV repertoires had narrower ones.

Germline V gene data show CDR1 as LGHNT and CDR2 as FRNRAP. Between the trimmed V and J ends, which lost 3 bases and 5 bases, there was a span of 14 bases. The CDR3 loop spans 15 amino acids. The assay used was immunoSEQ (version v3.0), run at survey level. TCRdb's table, derived via immunoSEQ multiplex PCR, lists solely in-frame clones and lacks some. The sample has about 32,000 clones; 97% are singletons. Post-ART PBMC samples numbered at least two per donor, and pre-ART ones at least one. A note on this clone: Antigen unknown.

This material consisted of unsorted PBMCs, taken 7.6 years after starting antiretroviral therapy. This clonotype originated in a man younger than 40 with HIV. This chain joins TRBV12-5 and TRBJ2-1; no clear D. The CDR3 DNA reads as TGTGCTAGTGGTTTTGACCCATCTCGGGACAATGAGCAGTTCTTC. Its translation is CASGFDPSRDNEQFF.